These T cell receptor beta chains were read from a single sample in a study of identical twins. TCRdb re-analysed the 5' RACE reads in MiXCR, keeping a single row per CDR3 protein. This repertoire shows approximately 600,000 distinct CDR3 sequences, roughly 7.2% found once; its top ten account for about 1.6%. These data also formed part of another study, on yellow fever vaccine responses in identical twins.

Sample: PBMCs. The source of these receptors is a woman between 18 and 29 years old in good health. Each CDR3 is given without its conserved first and last residue.

j_call v_call cdr3_aa
TRBJ2-4 TRBV5-6 ASSYADRQANIQY
TRBJ2-3 TRBV5-8 ASSSQRQGREY
TRBJ2-3 TRBV12-3/TRBV12-4 ASGQAGGDTQY
TRBJ2-5 TRBV6-1 ASSEASLAGVQY
TRBJ2-1 TRBV10-1 ASSELGSGTSNEQF
TRBJ2-1 TRBV20-1 SASGMGALYNEQF
TRBJ2-1 TRBV5-1 ASSSTWRGSYNEQF
TRBJ2-3 TRBV4-1 ASSGRSGGAVDTQY
TRBJ2-5 TRBV5-5 ASSPVNSQETQY
TRBJ1-5 TRBV12-3/TRBV12-4 ASSSTPGVGYSNQPQH
TRBJ2-7 TRBV7-9 SSSLGTNEQY
TRBJ1-2 TRBV13 ASSIRGRMYGYT
TRBJ2-4 TRBV10-3 AIRSGSQEKDIQY
TRBJ2-1 TRBV12-3/TRBV12-4 ASRKSMWAGPDASYNEQF
TRBJ2-5 TRBV7-7 ASSYKTGLLGETQY
TRBJ1-5 TRBV7-2 ASSRQGFVNQPQH
TRBJ1-6 TRBV9 ASSPQTGDSPLH
TRBJ2-2 TRBV6-1 ASSMGKTNTGELF
TRBJ2-2 TRBV9 ASSVGSGELF
TRBJ2-6 TRBV15 ATSRDNQGSFSGANVLT
TRBJ1-1 TRBV5-4 ASSFWGSGTEAF
TRBJ1-1 TRBV7-2 ASSYPRFGEAF
TRBJ2-1 TRBV7-9 ASSSRLGTNEQF
TRBJ2-2 TRBV6-5 ASSYRLAGRDTGELF
TRBJ2-3 TRBV20-1 SARGQREGLDTQY
TRBJ1-1 TRBV4-1 ASSTYRQGGEAF
TRBJ2-1 TRBV6-5 ASSYSQGGRTYNEQF
TRBJ1-5 TRBV20-1 SARDSGNRGNNQPQH
TRBJ2-1 TRBV4-2 ASSQDGGAGDYNEQF
TRBJ2-5 TRBV12-3/TRBV12-4 ASTPSIGETQY
TRBJ2-1 TRBV24-1 ATSDPGTGVNEQF
TRBJ1-2 TRBV5-1 ASEPGQGSGYT
TRBJ2-1 TRBV7-6 ASSLPGLQYNEQF
TRBJ1-1 TRBV12-3/TRBV12-4 ASSSPEKREAF
TRBJ2-3 TRBV6-5 ASSYLVADTQY
TRBJ1-5 TRBV3-1 ASTPDRGGYQPQH
TRBJ2-1 TRBV7-8 ASSRKALAGDGSIQREQF